This entry lists 2 T cell receptor beta chains sequenced from one sample in a study of control samples from healthy donors and cancer patients (dated by TCRdb to about 2020). The library was generated by the immunoSEQ multiplex PCR assay. The table was pulled from immuneACCESS by TCRdb, which kept in-frame rearrangements only. Such tables lose some clones; where checked, under half of the loss comes from unresolved V genes, and the rest has no known cause. This sample is represented by roughly 180,000 clones; approximately 94% of them were singletons. The ten most abundant clones make up 1.1% to 1.5% of the sample. Sequenced material: blood. These receptors were obtained from a woman aged 18 to 35 in good health.

The chain uses TRBV5-4 and TRBJ2-3; 8 bases are shared with TRBD1. V lost 0 bases to trimming and J lost 5 bases; unmatched junction nucleotides: 2. The CDR3 sequence is 14 residues long. Germline loops: CDR1 SGHNT, CDR2 YYREEE (reference sequence). The CDR3 sequence is CASSLVRGQDTQYF. CDR3 nucleotide sequence: TGTGCCAGCAGCTTGGTCAGGGGGCAAGATACGCAGTATTTT.

Here the CDR3 reads CASSSKTAEAFF. As DNA, the CDR3 is TGTGCCAGCAGTTCTAAGACCGCTGAAGCTTTCTTT. The chain carries TRBV12-3 or TRBV12-4 and TRBJ1-1, with D unresolved. The CDR3 is made up of 12 amino acids. Between the trimmed V and J ends, which lost 4 bases and 6 bases, there was a span of 9 bases.